This TCR beta chain emerged from a study of cytomegalovirus exposure and HLA in healthy donors (dated by TCRdb to the late 2010s). About the full investigation: An earlier analysis of roughly 570 of the donors reported approximately 280 Gb of sequence data and 95 million to 130 million unique TCR beta sequences obtained from some 170 million T cells. Donor age, sex, ethnicity and CMV serostatus were compiled together with the repertoire data. A later genetic analysis used genome-wide SNP genotypes for about three fifths of the 666 donors, treating that subset as a discovery cohort. Typing coverage differed by locus: A, B, C, DRB1 and DQB1 were typed in roughly 620-630 donors, DQA1 in 522, DPA1 in over 600, and DPB1 in approximately 450. The study aimed to test whether cataloging public T cell receptors could reveal signatures of past pathogen exposure. A later analysis re-examined previously published TCR beta repertoires from roughly 720 donors and added high-resolution HLA genotyping to investigate patterns of TCR occurrence. High-throughput TCR immunosequencing, statistical association of individual TCRs with disease status, and machine learning were combined to predict cytomegalovirus infection status. The later analysis used no new phenotypic data to find candidate immune exposures, relying instead on TCR beta sequences and their occurrence across donors. Using immunosequencing, the study profiled T cell repertoires from 640 or so subjects and related those repertoires to cytomegalovirus serostatus. Among a few hundred genotyped donors of the cohort, an average of approximately 250,000 unique TCR beta nucleotide sequences were sequenced per donor, about a sixth of them non-productive. A separate validation cohort of over 95 different subjects was used in addition to the roughly 720-subject first cohort. Because of strong linkage in the cohort, roughly five DR-DQ haplotypes were treated as single units for association and clustering. Class I and class II HLA loci were covered by the typing at four-digit resolution. An earlier analysis of approximately 630 of the donors applied high-throughput TCR beta sequencing to assess whether each TCR beta V gene segment acted as functional or pseudogenic. Among the roughly 410 genotyped donors, around 81% belonged to the genetic ancestry cluster associated with self-reported Caucasian donors. All discovery cohort repertoires had been generated on a single sequencing platform. Roughly 300 gigabases of sequencing data and around 88 million unique TCR sequences made up an early release that covered approximately 620 HLA-typed donors.

The cohort consisted of 600 to 750 healthy bone marrow donors. At the time of sampling, every cohort member was nominally healthy, though immune exposures that went unrecorded were likely present. The donor was CMV seropositive and was included in the group of some 290 seropositive cohort members. Every donor gave a peripheral blood sample, and the peripheral blood mononuclear cells from that sample were used for TCR beta sequencing. Genomic DNA extraction from the blood cell samples was performed with the Qiagen DNeasy Blood Extraction Kit. What the work shows at the level of the full study, not this receptor alone: In the study, around 160 TCR beta chains were listed as associated with cytomegalovirus. Correlated functional status among segregating V segments might be attributable to linkage disequilibrium, but an unknown experimental factor could not be ruled out. Strong co-occurrence of HLA alleles, especially DR and DQ, made assigning TCR associations to individual alleles difficult. A later analysis found that most CMV-associated TCR beta chains appeared HLA-restricted, with HLA associations seemingly driven largely by CMV exposure. A later analysis associated some 17,000 TCR beta sequences with specific HLA alleles at a false discovery rate of 0.05. For the cohort, immune exposure information was limited to CMV serostatus. About 17 rarely observed V segments, including chromosome 9 orphons, were excluded from the earlier analysis of about 600 of the donors because counts were too low. A further reported finding was that TCR beta sequences accurately predicted the HLA-A and HLA-B alleles for most subjects in the first cohort. In an earlier analysis of some 640 of the donors, most TCR beta V segments were observed in productive rearrangements about 87% or about 30% of the time, broadly matching IMGT annotations. A later analysis found that HLA-associated TCR beta chains were more clonally expanded and had lower generation probabilities than equally common non-associated chains. A few of the identified cytomegalovirus-associated TCR beta chains were confirmed in vitro to be specific for cytomegalovirus antigens. Because some donors lacked HLA typing at each locus, the association tests relied only on the typed subset. According to a later analysis, TCR association rates differed among HLA loci, with DRB1 alleles showing the most associated TCRs and HLA-C alleles showing the fewest. A later genetic analysis reported fewer N-insertions in productive TCRs among donors in an Asian-associated ancestry cluster than the roughly 690-donor mean. A group of highly shared sequence variants was considered likely to be a technical artifact of the sequencing pipeline. In a later genetic analysis, a missense DCLRE1C variant was associated with V-gene and J-gene trimming of TCR beta chains, and the association was replicated in an independent cohort. Some IMGT-functional V segments, including TRBV6-2 and TRBV6-3, could not be told apart with the 87-base-pair reads, so those segments were excluded. This cohort had only TCR beta chains sequenced, and the lack of alpha or paired-chain data limited which features could be detected. The presence/absence analyses assumed that sequencing depth was roughly uniform across donors, and that assumption may not be true. The classifier was reported to diagnose cytomegalovirus status with high specificity and sensitivity in both the original and validation cohorts. It was suggested by the authors that the approach could potentially be generalized to other disease states and immunological phenotypes. Most TCR sequences were observed very rarely across donors, whereas some public TCRs were present in many individuals. In a later analysis, several top co-occurrence clusters were reported to appear linked to parvovirus B19, influenza, CMV and Epstein-Barr virus.

Inclusive of the bounding cysteine and phenylalanine, the CDR3 is 15 residues long. CDR3 DNA only is kept here, 45 bases in frame from base 1. The trim is 6 bases for V and 2 bases for J, with a gap of 17 bases between the germline ends. CDR1 and CDR2, looked up from the germline V gene, are MDHEN and SYDVKM. The count of this clone is one. The antigen it binds to is not known. The record has no base qualities; no much larger clone is one base away. Library prep was done by the immunoSEQ multiplex PCR assay. The multiplex PCR relied on a mix of 60 forward primers for TCR Vbeta segments and 13 reverse primers for TCR Jbeta segments. A multiplex PCR assay on genomic DNA amplified the CDR3 region of rearranged TCR beta genes. Amplified TCR beta libraries were sequenced as 87-base-pair reads on the Illumina HiSeq System. The study's processing was this. A later analysis tallied 75 million to 95 million unique TCR beta chains across the 666 repertoires, and approximately 12 million of those chains were shared by two or more donors. A nearest-neighbor algorithm error-corrected the raw reads and collapsed the reads into unique sequences, merging closely related sequences to remove PCR and sequencing errors. CDR3 sequences were aligned to IMGT reference sequences to assign V, D and J gene segments. Each retained sequence needed at least a six-nucleotide match to both a V gene segment and a J gene segment. A rearrangement counted as productive if the CDR3 had no stop codons and remained in frame with V and J, and every other rearrangement counted as non-productive. CDR3 was defined by IMGT convention, running from the second conserved V-encoded cysteine to the conserved J-encoded phenylalanine. The earlier analysis of a few hundred of the donors excluded any sequence lacking an unambiguous match to a single V gene segment. In an earlier analysis of around 600 of the donors, V segments were called functional above 56.7% productive rearrangements and were called segregating when the between-donor standard deviation exceeded 5%. A statistical classification framework was developed to diagnose cytomegalovirus status using the catalog of TCR beta chain sequences. A later analysis assigned V and J genes by comparing TCR nucleotide sequences with IMGT/GENE-DB human TR gene sequences. A later analysis assigned CDR3 sequences and most-parsimonious VDJ recombination scenarios with the TCRdist pipeline. A later analysis defined each TCR beta chain by its CDR3 amino acid sequence plus V-gene family, and excluded reads lacking a unique V-gene family. To address suspected cross-contamination and a sequencing artifact, a later analysis removed a few hundred highly shared, low-generation-probability nucleotide sequences. In a later analysis, a clonal expansion index was calculated for each public chain from normalized within-repertoire ranks of inferred template counts. Generation probabilities in a later analysis came from a VDJ recombination model fitted to out-of-frame rearrangements, and those results were checked against IGoR. In a later analysis, TCR-TCR, TCR-HLA and TCR-CMV co-occurrence was scored with hypergeometric tests, and a repertoire-size bias correction was applied to TCR pairs. False discovery rates were estimated in a later analysis by permuting HLA or CMV assignments 20 times. A later analysis grouped co-occurring TCRs with DBSCAN, adding TCRdist sequence similarity when clustering within HLA-allele-positive subsets. For co-occurrence clustering, repertoires with fewer than 30,000 or more than 120,000 public chains were excluded, along with roughly 5 repertoires with anomalous nucleotide sharing. Imported from immuneACCESS, the table was reduced by TCRdb to in-frame sequences with V and J called. These copies leave out some clones; in studies compared against another copy, an unresolved V gene accounts for under half, and the cause of the remainder is not known. That table is the source of V, J and clone size, and D and trimming were worked out from the DNA. The sample data list 150,000 to 200,000 clones, and 82% of these were observed just once. About 1.6% of the sample rests with the top ten.

This clonotype was obtained from a girl aged 5 to 17 in good health and CMV-seropositive. The chain was built from TRBV28 and TRBJ2-7; the D gene is possibly TRBD1, with 5 bases matching. Sequenced material: PBMCs. The DNA sequence is TGTGCCAGCAGGGACATGGGGTCTCGGGCCTACGAGCAGTACTTC. This translates into CASRDMGSRAYEQYF.